This is a list of T cell receptor beta chains from one sample in a study of blood T cells in healthy people across ages. TCRdb called the 5' RACE reads again in MiXCR, with one record for every CDR3 protein. The table records around 710,000 distinct CDR3 sequences, roughly two fifths of them present only once. Specimen: blood. These receptors were obtained from a woman aged 60 to 75 in good health. Each CDR3 is given with its conserved first and last residue. Fields, in order: J gene, V gene, D gene, clone size, CDR3 DNA, CDR3 protein. D genes are given only for firm matches. Only some rows state a clone size, as once, few, many or a class for expanded clones.

TRBJ2-4,TRBV11-2,TRBD1,many,TGTGCCAGCAGCTCCTTACAGGGGGCCAAAAACATTCAGTACTTC,CASSSLQGAKNIQYF
TRBJ2-7,TRBV4-2,TRBD2,.,TGTGCCAGCAGCCAAGAATTGGCGGGAGGAAGCTCCGCCTACGAGCAGTACTTC,CASSQELAGGSSAYEQYF
TRBJ2-3,TRBV29-1,.,few,TGCAGCGCCCCTATCGTTTTTCAGGGAGATACGCAGTATTTT,CSAPIVFQGDTQYF
TRBJ1-2,TRBV24-1,.,.,TGTGCCACGGTCCGCTCATCCTATGGCTACACCTTC,CATVRSSYGYTF
TRBJ2-1,TRBV20-1,.,few,TGCAGTGCTAGAGATCCTAGGCGGAACTACAATGAGCAGTTCTTC,CSARDPRRNYNEQFF
TRBJ1-5,TRBV6-5,.,.,TGTGCCAGCAGCTCCTCCGGGGGGGAGAGCAATCAGCCCCAGCATTTT,CASSSSGGESNQPQHF
TRBJ2-7,TRBV6-2/TRBV6-3,TRBD2,.,TGTGCCAGCCGGCGGAGCGGGACCACCTACGAGCAGTACTTC,CASRRSGTTYEQYF
TRBJ2-1,TRBV4-2,TRBD2,few,TGTGCCAGCAGCCAAGGGGTAGCGGGAGGCTACAATGAGCAGTTCTTC,CASSQGVAGGYNEQFF
TRBJ2-2,TRBV20-1,.,.,TGCAGCGCCCAACGAACAGGGAACACCGGGGAGCTGTTTTTT,CSAQRTGNTGELFF
TRBJ2-3,TRBV5-1,.,many,TGCGCCAGCAGCTTGGACAGAAATACGCAGTATTTT,CASSLDRNTQYF
TRBJ1-5,TRBV5-6,TRBD1,.,TGTGCCAGCAGCACGCTACAGGGGAGCAATCAGCCCCAGCATTTT,CASSTLQGSNQPQHF
TRBJ1-1,TRBV3-1,.,.,TGTGCCAGCAGCCACAGGACCACTGAAGCTTTCTTT,CASSHRTTEAFF
TRBJ2-4,TRBV5-1,.,few,TGCGCCAGCAGCTTGGAAGGAGGAAACATTCAGTACTTC,CASSLEGGNIQYF
TRBJ2-1,TRBV10-3,.,few,TGTGCCATCAGTGCCCCGTGGCCAGGGGATGCCGATGAGCAGTTCTTC,CAISAPWPGDADEQFF
TRBJ2-7,TRBV7-2,TRBD2,.,TGTGCCAGCAGCTACGCCCGAGCGGGAGAACCCTACGAGCAGTACTTC,CASSYARAGEPYEQYF